This T cell receptor beta chain was recovered during a study of T cells after yellow fever vaccination. This clonotype has just a few counts. TCRdb reprocessed the 5' RACE reads with MiXCR, giving one entry per CDR3 protein. Of some 320,000 distinct CDR3 sequences in the sample, about 11% were seen once. The CDR3 runs to 15 residues. CDR1 and CDR2 (germline): SGDLS, YYNGEE. Losses at the gene ends were 4 bases for V and 5 bases for J; bases not matched to a gene: 7. The chain joins TRBV9 to TRBJ2-1; 9 bases align to TRBD1. The clonotype comes from a man aged 18 to 35 who received the YFV17D yellow fever vaccine. Source: CD4+ T cells sorted from PBMCs, taken 45 days after the yellow fever booster vaccination. The CDR3 loop reads CASSPPGTGNNEQFF. In DNA form, the CDR3 reads TGTGCCAGCAGCCCTCCTGGGACAGGGAACAATGAGCAGTTCTTC. The variable domain in full, completed from reference TRBV9 and TRBJ2-1, reads DSGVTQTPKHLITATGQRVTLRCSPRSGDLSVYWYQQSLDQGLQFLIQYYNGEERAKGNILERFSAQQFPDLHSELNLSSLELGDSALYFCASSPPGTGNNEQFFGPGTRLTVL.